This TCR beta chain was captured in a study of T cells in Graves' hyperthyroidism and ophthalmopathy. Study results and limitations: Peripheral blood also featured most of the thyroid clonotypes expanded above 0.001.

This clonotype was seen just once. What it binds is not known. The PBMCs were sourced from fresh peripheral blood (about 9.7 ml). Researchers amplified the TCR beta CDR3 regions from RNA transcripts. The HTBI primer set drove a first-round RT-PCR of the TCR CDR3. MiXCR, run by TCRdb on the multiplex PCR reads, gives a single entry per CDR3 protein. Of approximately 480,000 distinct CDR3 sequences listed, less than 25% were seen once; the top ten hold less than 30%. CDR1 is ENHRY, CDR2 SYGVKD, per germline. The V end was cut by 3 bases, the J end by 3 bases, with 9 bases between. This CDR3 is built from 14 residues.

This clonotype originated in a man aged 18 to 30 with Graves' hyperthyroidism. V and J are TRBV10-3 and TRBJ1-5; D is ambiguous. The sample taken for sequencing was blood. The CDR3 region is CAISDQNNNQPQHF. The CDR3 nucleotides read TGTGCCATCAGTGACCAAAACAACAATCAGCCCCAGCATTTT.